These 23 T cell receptor beta chains share one sample of origin, sequenced in a study of OX40 agonist ivuxolimab in advanced cancers. The protocol used for the library was the immunoSEQ multiplex PCR assay. As stored in TCRdb, this immuneACCESS dataset retains in-frame rearrangements with V and J assigned. A fraction of the clones does not appear; measured against another copy, unresolved V genes explain less than half of the discrepancy, and the remainder lacks a known reason. For this sample there are 80,000 to 100,000 clones; roughly 95% appear just once. About 0.18% of the sample lies in the top ten. Sequencing used CD4+ or CD8+ T cells sorted from blood, obtained in a trial of the OX40 agonist ivuxolimab. These receptors were taken from an adult with an advanced solid tumor such as melanoma, head and neck, liver or kidney cancer.

This clone has only one observation. DNA of the CDR3: TGTGCCAGCAGCTTGGACAACTCCTACGAGCAGTACTTC. Protein: CASSLDNSYEQYF. This sequence joins TRBV5-4 and TRBJ2-7; D uncertain. Germline V gene data show CDR1 as SGHNT and CDR2 as YYREEE (reference sequence). V dropped 0 bases and J dropped 0 bases, with 4 bases sitting between them. This CDR3 contains 13 residues.

The chain joins TRBV7-7 to TRBJ2-1; 10 nucleotides match TRBD1. J gave up 7 bases and V 4 bases, and 1 base lay outside the gene matches. Germline CDR1 SSHAT, CDR2 FNYEAQ (reference sequence). CDR3 length: 13 amino acids. The CDR3 DNA sequence: TGTGCCAGCAGCTCGGGACAGGGGAATGAGCAGTTCTTC. Protein product: CASSSGQGNEQFF.

This chain links TRBV7-9 with TRBJ1-2, with 9 bases identical to TRBD1. V was clipped by 4 bases and J by 2 bases; unmatched bases: 5. CDR1 is SEHNR, CDR2 FQNEAQ, per germline (reference sequence). The length of the CDR3 is 15 residues. The CDR3 nucleotides are TGTGCCAGCAGCTCTGGACAGGGGAGAAACTATGGCTACACCTTC. It yields the protein CASSSGQGRNYGYTF.

The chain has TRBV10-2 and TRBJ1-4, with D possibly matching TRBD1 (6 bases). Trimming cost V 8 bases and J 5 bases, with 12 bases left between them. The CDR3 runs 13 residues. The germline gives CDR1 WSHSY, CDR2 SAAADI. The CDR3 DNA sequence: TGCGCCAGCCGCGGACAGCCAAATGAAAAACTGTTTTTT. This sequence encodes CASRGQPNEKLFF.

CDR3 in DNA: TGTGCCAGCAGCGGAGAGGGACGGATGAACACTGAAGCTTTCTTT. Its protein is CASSGEGRMNTEAFF. The chain joins TRBV7-2 to TRBJ1-1, with a tentative D call TRBD1 (5 bases). Germline V gene lookup returns CDR1 SGHTA and CDR2 FQGNSA. Trimming took 5 bases from V and 0 from J, leaving 13 bases between them. The CDR3 runs 15 residues.

The chain joins TRBV27 to TRBJ1-2, with 9 bases that match TRBD1. The CDR3 covers 16 residues. After removal of 3 bases from V and 3 bases from J, the junction contained 8 bases not matched to a gene. Germline assignment: CDR1 MNHEY and CDR2 SMNVEV (reference sequence). The CDR3 reads CASSFNRGLQDYGYTF. The CDR3 bases are TGTGCCAGCAGTTTCAACAGGGGGCTCCAGGACTATGGCTACACCTTC.

This clone showed up just a few times. This chain joins TRBV27 and TRBJ1-5; the D gene is possibly TRBD1 (6 bases). CDR3 length: 14 residues. V was trimmed by 5 bases and J by 7 bases, leaving 15 bases between them. The germline V gene encodes CDR1 MNHEY and CDR2 SMNVEV (reference sequence). CDR3 sequence (DNA): TGTGCCAGCAGTGGTGACAGGTCGGGCCAGCCCCAGCATTTT. Its translation is CASSGDRSGQPQHF.

In nucleotides, the CDR3 is TGTGCCAGCAGGGGGGTTGGGAACACCATATATTTT. Its translation is CASRGVGNTIYF. This rearrangement joins TRBV27 to TRBJ1-3; perhaps TRBD1 as D (5 bases). Between the trimmed V and J ends, which lost 6 bases and 7 bases, there was a span of 10 bases. The CDR3 runs 12 residues. CDR1 and CDR2 from the germline V gene are MNHEY and SMNVEV (reference sequence).

V usage is TRBV6-1 and J usage is TRBJ2-2, with 8 bases lining up with TRBD1. Trimming at V came to 6 bases and at J to 5 bases, leaving 8 bases not matched to a gene. This CDR3 is 15 amino acids long. Germline CDR1 reads MNHNS; CDR2 reads SASEGT. CDR3 amino acids: CASRDRVRGTGELFF. DNA of the CDR3: TGTGCCAGCAGGGACAGGGTTAGAGGAACCGGGGAGCTGTTTTTT.

The chain joins TRBV7-2 to TRBJ2-1, with 9 bases lining up with TRBD2. The CDR3 extends over 15 amino acids. Germline trimming cut 5 bases from V and 8 bases from J; bases unmatched to any gene: 10. Germline V lookup: CDR1 SGHTA, CDR2 FQGNSA. Written as DNA, the CDR3 is TGTGCCAGCAGCCTTCATCCGAGGACTAGCGATGAGCAGTTCTTC. It yields the protein CASSLHPRTSDEQFF. Together with reference TRBV7-2 and TRBJ2-1, the CDR3 gives the full variable domain: GAGVSQSPSNKVTEKGKDVELRCDPISGHTALYWYRQSLGQGLEFLIYFQGNSAPDKSGLPSDRFSAERTGGSVSTLTIQRTQQEDSAVYLCASSLHPRTSDEQFFGPGTRLTVL.

The chain has TRBV10-3 and TRBJ1-1, with D uncertain. Germline-derived CDR1 and CDR2 are ENHRY and SYGVKD. Trimming stripped 6 bases from V and 1 base from J, with 9 bases between. CDR3 length: 13 amino acids. CDR3 loop: CAISPGGNTEAFF. The DNA for the CDR3 is TGTGCCATCAGCCCCGGAGGGAACACTGAAGCTTTCTTT.

The V call is TRBV19, the J call TRBJ2-3, with 13 bases identical to TRBD2. The CDR3 totals 16 residues. The ends lost 5 bases at V and 6 bases at J; junction bases unmatched: 8. The V gene's germline CDR1 is LNHDA and CDR2 SQIVND (reference sequence). CDR3 DNA: TGTGCCAGTAGTTTCGGACTAGCGGGAGTAGGGGATACGCAGTATTTT. Translating gives CASSFGLAGVGDTQYF. Supplemented by reference TRBV19 and TRBJ2-3, the full variable domain reads DGGITQSPKYLFRKEGQNVTLSCEQNLNHDAMYWYRQDPGQGLRLIYYSQIVNDFQKGDIAEGYSVSREKKESFPLTVTSAQKNPTAFYLCASSFGLAGVGDTQYFGPGTRLTVL.

The J gene is TRBJ1-1, the V gene TRBV7-9; maybe TRBD1 (5 bases). The length of the CDR3 is 14 residues. The V and J ends lost 6 bases and 0 bases respectively, with 11 bases between them. Germline V gene data show CDR1 as SEHNR and CDR2 as FQNEAQ (reference sequence). The CDR3 protein is CASRRGEVNTEAFF. For the CDR3, the DNA is TGTGCCAGCAGAAGAGGGGAGGTGAACACTGAAGCTTTCTTT.

The count of this clone is one. This chain links TRBV9 with TRBJ1-2, with D hard to call. The germline gives CDR1 SGDLS, CDR2 YYNGEE. Trimming pared 3 bases from V and 7 bases from J, leaving 10 bases between. The CDR3 runs 12 residues. The chain's CDR3 is CASSAIRSGYTF. CDR3 bases: TGTGCCAGCAGCGCCATTAGATCTGGCTACACCTTC.

The chain has TRBV9 and TRBJ1-4; possibly TRBD1 for D (6 bases). The CDR3 runs to 14 residues. V lost 3 bases, J lost 5 bases, and 11 bases lay in between. Germline CDR1 SGDLS, CDR2 YYNGEE. The chain's CDR3 is CASSAGEGNEKLFF. The DNA of the CDR3 is TGTGCCAGCAGCGCAGGGGAGGGCAATGAAAAACTGTTTTTT.

This clone was recorded only once. The rearrangement uses TRBV7-9 and TRBJ2-1; D possibly corresponds to TRBD2 (5 bases). Trimming shortened V by 5 bases and J by 2 bases, and 16 bases separated the two germline ends. This CDR3 is 16 amino acids long. The germline gives CDR1 SEHNR, CDR2 FQNEAQ (reference sequence). The chain's CDR3 is CASSPEGTGTYNEQFF. The CDR3 DNA sequence: TGTGCCAGCAGCCCAGAGGGAACCGGCACCTACAATGAGCAGTTCTTC.

This clone was found once. The V call is TRBV5-6, the J call TRBJ1-3; D is unresolved. The germline V gene encodes CDR1 SGHDT and CDR2 YYEEEE. The CDR3 contains 13 residues. V was shortened by 5 bases and J by 2 bases, with 8 bases between the two germline ends. CDR3: CASSPQTGNTIYF. The CDR3 nucleotides are TGTGCCAGCAGTCCCCAGACTGGAAACACCATATATTTT.

V is TRBV29-1 and J is TRBJ1-5; TRBD1 agrees at 7 bases. Germline values: CDR1 SQVTM, CDR2 ANQGSEA. This CDR3 has 12 residues. After removal of 4 bases from V and 7 bases from J, the junction contained 4 bases not matched to a gene. CDR3 bases: TGCAGCGTTGGACAGGGTCGCCAGCCCCAGCATTTT. It translates to CSVGQGRQPQHF.

CDR3 loop: CSVEERGPGDIQYF. The CDR3 DNA reads TGCAGCGTTGAAGAGCGGGGCCCTGGGGACATTCAGTACTTC. V usage is TRBV29-1 and J usage is TRBJ2-4; a weak D match, TRBD2 (6 bases). This CDR3 region has 14 residues. Looked up from germline, CDR1 is SQVTM and CDR2 is ANQGSEA. Trimming stripped 0 bases from V and 8 bases from J, with 14 bases between. Full variable domain (outside the CDR3, taken from reference TRBV29-1 and TRBJ2-4): SAVISQKPSRDICQRGTSLTIQCQVDSQVTMMFWYRQQPGQSLTLIATANQGSEATYESGFVIDKFPISRPNLTFSTLTVSNMSPEDSSIYLCSVEERGPGDIQYFGAGTRLSVL.

V is TRBV11-2 and J is TRBJ1-3; weak D call: TRBD1 (6 bases). The ends were cut back, 5 bases at V and 0 bases at J, with 20 bases in the middle. CDR3 size: 18 residues. Germline CDR1 reads SGHAT; CDR2 reads FQNNGV. DNA of the CDR3: TGTGCCAGCAGCCCCACCGACGCCCAGGGGCGCTCTGGAAACACCATATATTTT. This translates into CASSPTDAQGRSGNTIYF.

This clone was counted between two and nine times. The chain recombines TRBV7-2 with TRBJ2-7; 12 nucleotides align to TRBD2. Germline V gene data show CDR1 as SGHTA and CDR2 as FQGNSA. The V gene end was trimmed by 1 base and the J gene end by 6 bases; junction bases not matched to a gene: 4. The CDR3 spans 15 residues. CDR3 sequence reads: CASSLVSSGRGEQYF. For the CDR3, the DNA is TGTGCCAGCAGCTTAGTCTCTAGCGGGAGGGGCGAGCAGTACTTC.

J is TRBJ2-1 and V is TRBV6-1; 10 bases map to TRBD2. The V gene end was trimmed by 4 bases and the J gene end by 7 bases; junction bases not matched to a gene: 10. The germline gives CDR1 MNHNS, CDR2 SASEGT. The CDR3 loop spans 16 amino acids. The CDR3 is CASSAGVLAGGNEQFF. The CDR3 nucleotides read TGTGCCAGCAGTGCCGGTGTATTAGCGGGAGGTAATGAGCAGTTCTTC.

V gene TRBV28 combines with J gene TRBJ1-3; TRBD1 agrees at 7 bases. V gave up 8 bases and J gave up 3 bases; unmatched junction bases: 4. The CDR3 is 13 residues long. Germline CDR1 is MDHEN and CDR2 is SYDVKM. The CDR3 DNA reads TGTGCCAGCGGGACAGTAGGTGGAAACACCATATATTTT. It codes for CASGTVGGNTIYF.